This TCR beta chain comes out of a study of post-analysis software for immune sequencing data (dated by TCRdb to between 2015 and 2017). About the full investigation: Relapsing-remitting, secondary progressive and progressive-relapsing multiple sclerosis were recorded as disease courses, and subtype annotation was lacking for some patients. The patient repertoires were compared against 10 to 12 previously published healthy control repertoires obtained from donors aged 6 to 25 years. A subset of samples was prepared in parallel using single-end sample barcoding, then pooled and co-amplified after Illumina adapter ligation.

What the work shows at the level of the full study, not this receptor alone: Direct clustering with F measure revealed strong co-clustering of samples prepared in the same batch, which led to a batch-effect correction. The multiple sclerosis patient group was slightly younger than the control group. Compared with controls, multiple sclerosis patients had significantly lower normalized Chao1 diversity, a finding suggesting substantial peripheral T-cell clonal expansion. About 5 TRBV segments, including TRBV5-6, TRBV5-1 and TRBV20-1, were significantly more frequent in patients than controls.

To demonstrate the VDJtools post-analysis software, the study profiled TCR beta repertoires from the peripheral blood of approximately twelve young patients with multiple sclerosis. The patients with multiple sclerosis were children and adolescents between roughly 6 and 17 years of age. Library prep was done by PCR. The sequencer listed for this sample is Illumina HiSeq 2500. To reduce PCR and sequencing biases, unique molecular identifiers were incorporated into the TCR beta cDNA libraries. Every 1 to 10 million input T cells yielded roughly 500,000 cDNA molecules, meaning each molecule approximated one T cell. Patient libraries were prepared and sequenced with the same protocol used for the earlier healthy control dataset. Within a given batch, samples were prepared together, multiplexed and sequenced on the same HiSeq lane. Under the source paper's analysis protocol: MIGEC was used to process the raw barcoded reads, and molecular identifier groups with only a single read were discarded before consensus assembly and CDR3 extraction. VDJtools was used for post-analysis of the clonotype tables, and diversity was normalized by down-sampling every dataset to the size of the smallest sample. To correct batch-related cross-sample contamination, repertoire overlap clustering matched CDR3 amino acid sequences but not nucleotide sequences. TCRdb passed the public sequencing reads through fastp at Q25 and MiXCR, retaining productive beta sequences. A single entry per CDR3 protein holds the most common genes and DNA from its merged rows. The V and J calls shown here were made by TCRdb, not taken from the authors' results. This sample is represented by 600,000 to 750,000 distinct CDR3 sequences; approximately 59% of them were singletons. Of the sample, approximately 10% falls within the top ten clones.

The V and J ends are trimmed by 6 bases and 4 bases, leaving 8 bases between them. The CDR3 contains 12 residues, cysteine and phenylalanine counted. CDR3 DNA only is kept here, 36 bases in frame from base 1. This clonotype was detected once. No antigen is known for it. The sample holds no much larger clone one base away, and base qualities are not on file. Here the chain combines TRBV12-3 or TRBV12-4 and TRBJ2-3, with TRBD2 tentatively as D gene (6 bases match). The sample comprised blood. The clonotype comes from a girl aged 2 to 10 with multiple sclerosis. The nucleotide sequence reads TGTGCCAGCAGGCGACTAGCAGATACGCAGTATTTT. This gives the protein CASRRLADTQYF.